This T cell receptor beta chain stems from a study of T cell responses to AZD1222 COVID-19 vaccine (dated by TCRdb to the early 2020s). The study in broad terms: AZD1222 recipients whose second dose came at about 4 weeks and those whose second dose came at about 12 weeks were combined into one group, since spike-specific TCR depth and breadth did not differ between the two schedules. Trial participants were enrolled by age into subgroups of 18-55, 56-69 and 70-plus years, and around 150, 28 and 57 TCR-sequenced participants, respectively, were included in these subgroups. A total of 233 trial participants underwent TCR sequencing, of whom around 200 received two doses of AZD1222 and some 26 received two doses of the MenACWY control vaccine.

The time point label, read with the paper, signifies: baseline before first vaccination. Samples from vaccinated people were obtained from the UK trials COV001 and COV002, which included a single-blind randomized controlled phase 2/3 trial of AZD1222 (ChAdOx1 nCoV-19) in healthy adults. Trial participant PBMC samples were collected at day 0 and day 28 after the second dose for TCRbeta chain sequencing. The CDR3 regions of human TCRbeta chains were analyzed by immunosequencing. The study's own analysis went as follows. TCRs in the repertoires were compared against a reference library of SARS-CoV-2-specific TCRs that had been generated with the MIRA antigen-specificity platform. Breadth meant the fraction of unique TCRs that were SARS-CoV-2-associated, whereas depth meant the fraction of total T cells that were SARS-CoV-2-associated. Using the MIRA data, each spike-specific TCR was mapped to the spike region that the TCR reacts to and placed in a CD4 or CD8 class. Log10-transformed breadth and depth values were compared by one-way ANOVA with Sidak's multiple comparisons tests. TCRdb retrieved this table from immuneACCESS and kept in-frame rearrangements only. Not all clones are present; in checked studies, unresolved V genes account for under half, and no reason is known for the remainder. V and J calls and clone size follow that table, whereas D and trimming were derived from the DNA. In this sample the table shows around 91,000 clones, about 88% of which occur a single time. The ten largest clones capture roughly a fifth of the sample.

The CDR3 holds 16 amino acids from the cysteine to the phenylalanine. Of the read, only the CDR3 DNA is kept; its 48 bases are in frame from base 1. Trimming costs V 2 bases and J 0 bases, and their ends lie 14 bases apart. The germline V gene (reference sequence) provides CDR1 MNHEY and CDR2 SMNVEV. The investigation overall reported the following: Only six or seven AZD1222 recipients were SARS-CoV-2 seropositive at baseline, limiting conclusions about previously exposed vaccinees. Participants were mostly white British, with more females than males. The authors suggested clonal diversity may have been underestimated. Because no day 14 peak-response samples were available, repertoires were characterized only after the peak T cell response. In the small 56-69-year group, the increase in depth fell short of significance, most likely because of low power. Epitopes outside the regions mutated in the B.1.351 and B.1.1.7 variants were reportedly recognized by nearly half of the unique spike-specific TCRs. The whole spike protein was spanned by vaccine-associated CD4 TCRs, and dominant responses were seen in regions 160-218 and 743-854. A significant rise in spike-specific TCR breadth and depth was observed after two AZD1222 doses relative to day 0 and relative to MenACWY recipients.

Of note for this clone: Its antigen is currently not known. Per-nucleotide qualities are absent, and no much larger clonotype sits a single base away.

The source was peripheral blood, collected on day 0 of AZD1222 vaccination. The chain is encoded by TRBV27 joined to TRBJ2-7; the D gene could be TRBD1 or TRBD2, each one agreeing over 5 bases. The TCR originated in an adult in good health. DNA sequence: TGTGCCAGCAGTTTAGTTGGGGGTGCCAGCTCCTACGAGCAGTACTTC. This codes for CASSLVGGASSYEQYF.